The sequence of this T cell receptor (beta chain) was determined in a study of cytomegalovirus exposure and HLA in healthy donors. Study-wide results and caveats: While the bulk of TCR sequences proved rare, some public TCRs turned up in many donors.

It was with 60 Vbeta and 13 Jbeta primers that the PCR ran. The method was immunoSEQ multiplex PCR; TCRdb's version includes in-frame clones alone and lacks a portion of them. This sample carries some 130,000 clones, 65% to 80% of them seen once, and the ten largest clones take roughly 1.7%. V was cut by 5 bases and J by 2 bases, with 13 bases left in between. CDR1 is MNHEY and CDR2 is SMNVEV in the germline V gene (reference sequence). The length of the CDR3 is 14 residues. Note on this clone: What it recognizes is unknown.

The receptor's source is a human donor in good health. The rearrangement uses TRBV27 and TRBJ2-7; a possible D gene is TRBD2 (6 bases). The sequencing sample was made of PBMCs. For the CDR3, the DNA is TGTGCCAGCAGTACGGGACTGAATACCTACGAGCAGTACTTC. Its translation: CASSTGLNTYEQYF.